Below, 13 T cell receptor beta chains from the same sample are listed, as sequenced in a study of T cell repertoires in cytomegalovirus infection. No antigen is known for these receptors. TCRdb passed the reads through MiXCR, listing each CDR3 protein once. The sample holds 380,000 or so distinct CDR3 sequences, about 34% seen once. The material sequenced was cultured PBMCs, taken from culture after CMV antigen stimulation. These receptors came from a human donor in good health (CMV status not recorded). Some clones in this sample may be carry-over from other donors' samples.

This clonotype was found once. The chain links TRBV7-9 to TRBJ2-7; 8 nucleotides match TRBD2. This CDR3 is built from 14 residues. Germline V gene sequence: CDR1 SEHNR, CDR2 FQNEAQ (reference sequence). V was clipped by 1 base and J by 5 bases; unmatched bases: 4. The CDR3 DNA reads TGTGCCAGCAGCTTAGGACGGGAGGGCCACGAGCAGTACTTC. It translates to CASSLGREGHEQYF.

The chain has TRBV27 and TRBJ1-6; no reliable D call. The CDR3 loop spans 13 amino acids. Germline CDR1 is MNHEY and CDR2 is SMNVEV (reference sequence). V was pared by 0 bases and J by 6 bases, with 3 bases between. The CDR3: CASSLSGNSPLHF. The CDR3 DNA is TGTGCCAGCAGTTTATCTGGTAATTCACCCCTCCACTTT.

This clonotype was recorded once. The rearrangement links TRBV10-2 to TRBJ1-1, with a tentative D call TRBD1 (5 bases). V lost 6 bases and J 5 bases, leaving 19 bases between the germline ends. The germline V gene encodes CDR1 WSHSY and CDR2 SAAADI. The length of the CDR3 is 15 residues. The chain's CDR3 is CASRRDEGFVTEAFF. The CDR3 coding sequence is TGCGCCAGCAGACGCGATGAGGGGTTCGTGACTGAAGCTTTCTTT.

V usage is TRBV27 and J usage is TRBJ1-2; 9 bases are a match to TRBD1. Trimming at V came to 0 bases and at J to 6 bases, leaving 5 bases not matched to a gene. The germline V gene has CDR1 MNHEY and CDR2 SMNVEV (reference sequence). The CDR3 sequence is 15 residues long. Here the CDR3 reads CASSLSTGQGHGYTF. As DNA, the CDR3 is TGTGCCAGCAGTTTATCCACGGGACAGGGACATGGCTACACCTTC.

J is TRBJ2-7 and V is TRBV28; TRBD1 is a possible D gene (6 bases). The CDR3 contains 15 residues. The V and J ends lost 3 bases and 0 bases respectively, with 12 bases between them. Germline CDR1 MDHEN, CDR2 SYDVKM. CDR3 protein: CASSFGQPSSYEQYF. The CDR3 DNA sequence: TGTGCCAGCAGTTTCGGACAGCCAAGCTCCTACGAGCAGTACTTC.

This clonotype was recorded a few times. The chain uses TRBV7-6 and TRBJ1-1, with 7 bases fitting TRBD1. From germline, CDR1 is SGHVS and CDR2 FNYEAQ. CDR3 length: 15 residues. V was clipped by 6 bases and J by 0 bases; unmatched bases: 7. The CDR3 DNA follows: TGTGCCAGCAGGCGGGACAGAATCATGAACACTGAAGCTTTCTTT. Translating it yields CASRRDRIMNTEAFF.

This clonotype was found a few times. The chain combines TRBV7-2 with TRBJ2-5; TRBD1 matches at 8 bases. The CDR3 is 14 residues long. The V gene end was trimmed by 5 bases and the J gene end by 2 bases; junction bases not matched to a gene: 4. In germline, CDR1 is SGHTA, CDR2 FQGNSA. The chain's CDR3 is CASSTRDRQETQYF. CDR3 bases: TGTGCCAGCAGCACCCGGGACAGGCAAGAGACCCAGTACTTC. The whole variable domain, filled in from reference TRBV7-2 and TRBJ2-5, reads GAGVSQSPSNKVTEKGKDVELRCDPISGHTALYWYRQSLGQGLEFLIYFQGNSAPDKSGLPSDRFSAERTGGSVSTLTIQRTQQEDSAVYLCASSTRDRQETQYFGPGTRLLVL.

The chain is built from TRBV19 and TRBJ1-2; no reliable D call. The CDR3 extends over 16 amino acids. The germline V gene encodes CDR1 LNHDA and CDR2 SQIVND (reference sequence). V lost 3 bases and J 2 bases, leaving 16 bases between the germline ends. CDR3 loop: CASSIWVGLGNYGYTF. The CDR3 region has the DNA TGTGCCAGTAGTATCTGGGTCGGACTGGGAAACTATGGCTACACCTTC.

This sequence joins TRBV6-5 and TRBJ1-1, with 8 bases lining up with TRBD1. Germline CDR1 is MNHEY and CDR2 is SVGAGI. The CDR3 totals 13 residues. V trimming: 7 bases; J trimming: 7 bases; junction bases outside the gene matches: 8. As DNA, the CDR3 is TGTGCCAGCACTTCCAACAGGGGGTTTGAAGCTTTCTTT. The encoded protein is CASTSNRGFEAFF.

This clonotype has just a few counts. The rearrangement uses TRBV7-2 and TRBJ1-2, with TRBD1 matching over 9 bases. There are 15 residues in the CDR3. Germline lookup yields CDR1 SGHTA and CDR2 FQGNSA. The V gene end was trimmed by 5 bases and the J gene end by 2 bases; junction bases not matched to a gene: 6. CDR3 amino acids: CASSQGGQGNYGYTF. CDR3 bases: TGTGCCAGCAGCCAAGGGGGACAGGGCAACTATGGCTACACCTTC.

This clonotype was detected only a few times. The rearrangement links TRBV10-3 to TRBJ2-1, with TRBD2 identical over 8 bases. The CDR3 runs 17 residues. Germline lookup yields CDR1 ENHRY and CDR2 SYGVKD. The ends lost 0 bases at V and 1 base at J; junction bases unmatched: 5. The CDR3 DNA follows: TGTGCCATCAGTGAGTCGATGGCGGGGGGATCCTACAATGAGCAGTTCTTC. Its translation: CAISESMAGGSYNEQFF.

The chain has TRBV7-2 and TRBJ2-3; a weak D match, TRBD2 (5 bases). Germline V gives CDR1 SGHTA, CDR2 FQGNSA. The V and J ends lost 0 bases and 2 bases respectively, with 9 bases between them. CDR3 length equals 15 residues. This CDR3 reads CASSLALAHTDTQYF. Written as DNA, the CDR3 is TGTGCCAGCAGCTTAGCGCTAGCCCACACAGATACGCAGTATTTT.

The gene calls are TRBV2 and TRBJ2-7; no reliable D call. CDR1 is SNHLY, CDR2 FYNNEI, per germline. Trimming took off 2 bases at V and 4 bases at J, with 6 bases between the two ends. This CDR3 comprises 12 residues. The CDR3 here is CASSEWGYEQYF. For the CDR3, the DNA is TGTGCCAGCAGTGAATGGGGATACGAGCAGTACTTC. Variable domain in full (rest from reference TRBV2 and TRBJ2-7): EPEVTQTPSHQVTQMGQEVILRCVPISNHLYFYWYRQILGQKVEFLVSFYNNEISEKSEIFDDQFSVERPDGSNFTLKIRSTKLEDSAMYFCASSEWGYEQYFGPGTRLTVT.